This T cell receptor (beta chain) was identified during a study of blood T cell repertoires in COVID-19. Study overall: From the United States, Italy and Spain came samples of acute and convalescent COVID-19. PBMCs, B-cell-depleted T cells, or T cells were the source of the cDNA or gDNA that made up the material.

Original handling: Amplification of reference gene primers was used by the study to estimate nucleated cell counts. Produced via immunoSEQ multiplex PCR; TCRdb's table is partial and in-frame only. V, J and clone size reflect that table, while D and trimming were determined from the DNA. The sample has approximately 120,000 clones, approximately 82% seen once. CDR1 MNHNY and CDR2 SVGAGI come from the germline V gene (reference sequence). CDR3 length: 16 residues. The V and J ends lost 8 bases and 0 bases, in that order; junction bases with no gene match: 12. This sequence joins TRBV6-6 and TRBJ2-7; 8 bases fit TRBD1. The sequence came from a man aged 55 to 69 with acute or convalescent COVID-19. The sequenced material came from peripheral blood. CDR3 sequence: CASGDVGQASSYEQYF. CDR3 in DNA: TGTGCCAGCGGGGACGTGGGACAGGCAAGCTCCTACGAGCAGTACTTC.